This entry lists 7 T cell receptor beta chains sequenced from one sample in a study of breast tumors, draining lymph nodes, adjacent tissues. TCRdb redid the calling of the multiplex PCR reads with MiXCR, one entry per CDR3 protein. The sample holds approximately 120,000 distinct CDR3 sequences, 21% seen once. The lymph nodes were axillary draining lymph nodes from breast cancer patients. Sequenced: axillary lymph node tissue. The receptors here all came from a female donor with breast cancer. Some clones in this sample may be carry-over from other donors' samples.

This clonotype was observed at least ten times. J is TRBJ2-1 and V is TRBV2, with 10 bases matching TRBD2. Germline V lookup: CDR1 SNHLY, CDR2 FYNNEI. Trimming took 4 bases from V and 5 from J; bases not matched to a gene: 14. There are 18 residues in the CDR3. The CDR3 nucleotides are TGTGCCAGCAGTGGGGGTCTAGCGGGAGAGGGCGGAAACAATGAGCAGTTCTTC. Translated: CASSGGLAGEGGNNEQFF.

In the case of this clonotype: One base away lies a much larger clone, so this may be a sequencing read error. The chain has TRBV6-1 and TRBJ2-3, with 8 nucleotides matching TRBD2. Germline assignment: CDR1 MNHNS and CDR2 SASEGT. The CDR3 length is 16 residues. CDR3 residues: CASSDGLAIGTDSQYF. The CDR3 nucleotides are TGTGCCAGCAGTGACGGACTAGCTATTGGTACAGATTCGCAGTATTTT.

This clonotype has at least ten counts. The chain carries TRBV20-1 and TRBJ2-7; D is unclear. Germline V gives CDR1 DFQATT, CDR2 SNEGSKA (reference sequence). The CDR3 runs 13 residues. V lost 3 bases and J 2 bases, leaving 11 bases between the germline ends. CDR3 residues: CSASPPLPYEQYF. CDR3 in DNA: TGCAGTGCTAGCCCGCCATTACCCTACGAGCAGTACTTC.

About this clonotype itself: A read error may be the cause here, since a much bigger clone is one base away. This CDR3 is missing its conserved last phenylalanine or tryptophan, likely due to a read error. The genes are TRBV5-1 and TRBJ1-3; 7 bases map to TRBD1. J gave up 4 bases and V 4 bases, and 8 bases lay outside the gene matches. CDR1 is SGHRS and CDR2 is YFSETQ in the germline V gene. The CDR3 consists of 15 residues. CDR3 sequence: CASSSNRGFGNTIYL. The CDR3 region has the DNA TGCGCCAGCAGCAGCAACAGGGGCTTCGGAAACACCATATATCTT.

As regards this clonotype: It may be a read error: a sequence one base away is much more abundant. The rearrangement uses TRBV6-1 and TRBJ1-4; possible D gene TRBD1, 5 bases. CDR1 and CDR2 from the germline V gene are MNHNS and SASEGT. The CDR3 consists of 14 residues. Written as DNA, the CDR3 is TGTGCCAGCAGGACGGGGACGGCTAATGGAAAACTGTTTTTT. The encoded protein is CASRTGTANGKLFF.

This clonotype was seen many times. The J gene is TRBJ2-7, the V gene TRBV4-1, with D perhaps matching TRBD1 (7 bases). This CDR3 spans 15 amino acids. Deletions cut 1 base from V and 4 bases from J, with 14 bases between. The germline V gene encodes CDR1 MGHRA and CDR2 YSYEKL. The CDR3 DNA sequence: TGCGCCAGCAGCCAAGTTCAGGGGGGTGGTTACGAGCAGTACTTC. Protein product: CASSQVQGGGYEQYF.

This clonotype appeared a single time. Since no conserved phenylalanine or tryptophan closes the CDR3, a read error is the likely cause. No DNA is shown, since the ends of the CDR3 on it are uncertain; the CDR3 is the one TCRdb lists. The V and J genes are TRBV12-3 or TRBV12-4 and TRBJ2-1; TRBD2, the table's D call, was not compared with the DNA. The CDR3 extends over 17 residues, inclusive of both ends. This chain's CDR3 is CASRPAPSADSYNEQLL.